This T cell receptor beta chain emerged from a study of response to subunit inactivated influenza vaccine. The V and J ends lost 0 bases and 3 bases respectively, with 6 bases between them. Germline-derived CDR1 and CDR2 are SQVTM and ANQGSEA. The CDR3 has 12 amino acids. Study outcomes and limitations: The authors proposed limited new T cell recruitment per seasonal influenza vaccination.

This clonotype occurred many times. The antigen remains unidentified. TCRdb recomputed calls from the RT-PCR reads with MiXCR, one row per CDR3 protein. The repertoire includes about 240,000 distinct CDR3 sequences, 12% of them detected once, and under 10% sits in the top ten. The sample was non-naive T cells sorted from PBMCs, taken 14 to 15 days before vaccination. This receptor was obtained from a man aged 45-65 years who received an inactivated influenza vaccine. V usage is TRBV29-1 and J usage is TRBJ2-7, with D unresolved. CDR3 bases: TGCAGCGTTGAAGATCTTCACTACGAGCAGTACTTC. The encoded protein is CSVEDLHYEQYF.